These 19 T cell receptor beta chains were sequenced from one sample in a study of Ad26.COV2.S vaccination and SARS-CoV-2 variants. Sequencing was performed with immunoSEQ multiplex PCR; in TCRdb, only in-frame clones are kept and a portion is missing. The top ten hold approximately 2.5% of the sample, which has 500,000 or so clones, 89% seen once. Treatment given: roughly 18 received Ad26.COV2.S at low or high dose, single or two shots; roughly five received placebo; per-sample allocation not given. Following the first vaccine or placebo injection, samples were taken on day 63. The sequenced sample was peripheral blood, obtained in a trial of Ad26.COV2.S vaccine versus placebo. Receptors were obtained from a person aged 18-65 years who received the Ad26.COV2.S COVID-19 vaccine or a placebo.

This clone was observed a single time. The chain combines TRBV9 with TRBJ1-3; possibly TRBD1 for D (5 bases). Trimming pared 0 bases from V and 4 bases from J, leaving 14 bases between. The CDR3 contains 16 residues. Germline V CDR1 and CDR2: SGDLS, YYNGEE. The CDR3 spells CASSVGGTSPGNTIYF. The CDR3 DNA is TGTGCCAGCAGCGTAGGGGGGACGAGTCCCGGAAACACCATATATTTT.

V and J are TRBV15 and TRBJ2-4; weak D call: TRBD1 (5 bases). The CDR3 runs to 15 residues. Germline CDR1 is LNHNV and CDR2 is YYDKDF (reference sequence). V was cut by 0 bases and J by 4 bases, with 10 bases left in between. The CDR3 spells CATSRDLAGKNIQYF. CDR3 DNA sequence: TGTGCCACCAGCAGAGATTTGGCAGGGAAAAACATTCAGTACTTC.

The chain carries TRBV7-2 and TRBJ1-4, with a possible D match to TRBD1 (6 bases). The CDR3 runs 15 residues. Trimming took off 3 bases at V and 5 bases at J, with 13 bases between the two ends. Germline V gene data show CDR1 as SGHTA and CDR2 as FQGNSA. The CDR3 DNA follows: TGTGCCAGCAGCTTTTCCGGGACACCGAATGAAAAACTGTTTTTT. Translating gives CASSFSGTPNEKLFF.

This clone has only one observation. The V gene is TRBV9, the J gene TRBJ2-1; D tentatively reads TRBD1 or TRBD2 (5 bases each). CDR1 is SGDLS and CDR2 is YYNGEE in the germline V gene. The germline V and J ends were trimmed by 0 bases and 3 bases, with 13 bases remaining between them. There are 16 residues in the CDR3. This CDR3 reads CASSVAGAARYNEQFF. Here the CDR3 DNA reads TGTGCCAGCAGCGTAGCCGGGGCAGCTCGCTACAATGAGCAGTTCTTC. The whole variable domain, filled in from reference TRBV9 and TRBJ2-1, reads DSGVTQTPKHLITATGQRVTLRCSPRSGDLSVYWYQQSLDQGLQFLIQYYNGEERAKGNILERFSAQQFPDLHSELNLSSLELGDSALYFCASSVAGAARYNEQFFGPGTRLTVL.

The chain couples TRBV4-3 to TRBJ2-6; D is undetermined. V was trimmed by 0 bases and J by 0 bases, leaving 12 bases between them. The CDR3 has 18 amino acids. CDR1 is LGHNA, CDR2 YSLEER, per germline. As DNA, the CDR3 is TGCGCCAGCAGCCAAGAGGCCAGCCACTTCTCTGGGGCCAACGTCCTGACTTTC. It is translated as CASSQEASHFSGANVLTF.

Written as DNA, the CDR3 is TGCGCCAGCAGCTTGGGGACACATAACTATGGCTACACCTTC. The encoded protein is CASSLGTHNYGYTF. The chain is built from TRBV5-1 and TRBJ1-2; weak D call: TRBD1 (5 bases). The V gene's germline CDR1 is SGHRS and CDR2 YFSETQ. The CDR3 spans 14 residues. The germline V and J ends were trimmed by 0 bases and 1 base, with 7 bases remaining between them.

The CDR3 DNA sequence: TGCGCCAGCAGCTTGGCTTTGCGGGGGGCGCCAGATACGCAGTATTTT. It is translated as CASSLALRGAPDTQYF. The chain couples TRBV5-1 to TRBJ2-3; 8 positions agree with TRBD2. The CDR3 is 16 amino acids. Germline V gene lookup returns CDR1 SGHRS and CDR2 YFSETQ. The J segment lost 4 bases and the V segment lost 0 bases, leaving 7 bases of the junction unmatched. The complete variable domain, with remaining parts taken from reference TRBV5-1 and TRBJ2-3, reads KAGVTQTPRYLIKTRGQQVTLSCSPISGHRSVSWYQQTPGQGLQFLFEYFSETQRNKGNFPGRFSGRQFSNSRSEMNVSTLELGDSALYLCASSLALRGAPDTQYFGPGTRLTVL.

In DNA form, the CDR3 reads TGTGCCAGCAGTTTCTTGGAGGGGGGGGAGCAGTACTTC. This gives the protein CASSFLEGGEQYF. The V gene is TRBV28, the J gene TRBJ2-7, with D perhaps TRBD2 (7 bases). The CDR3 consists of 13 residues. V was cut by 3 bases and J by 7 bases, with 13 bases left in between. Looked up from germline, CDR1 is MDHEN and CDR2 is SYDVKM.

The rearrangement links TRBV2 to TRBJ1-2; weak D call: TRBD1 (6 bases). The germline gives CDR1 SNHLY, CDR2 FYNNEI. The CDR3 has 12 residues. The germline V and J ends were trimmed by 6 bases and 8 bases, with 13 bases remaining between them. The CDR3 region has the DNA TGTGCCAGCAGACGGGGGCGGTCGGGCTACACCTTC. Its protein is CASRRGRSGYTF.

The chain joins TRBV5-1 to TRBJ2-3, with a weak D call TRBD2 (7 bases). There are 14 residues in the CDR3. The germline V gene encodes CDR1 SGHRS and CDR2 YFSETQ. Trimming removed 2 bases at V and 2 bases at J, with 9 bases between. This chain's CDR3 is CASSFGGLTDTQYF. Written as DNA, the CDR3 is TGCGCCAGCAGCTTCGGGGGGCTCACAGATACGCAGTATTTT.

This clone was detected once. J is TRBJ1-6 and V is TRBV6-2 or TRBV6-3; D unclear. The CDR3 is 16 residues long. Germline V gene lookup returns CDR1 MNHEY and CDR2 SVGEGT. V was clipped by 2 bases and J by 7 bases, with 15 bases between them. In DNA, the CDR3 is TGTGCCAGCAGTTACCTAACACACCGGCTCAATTCACCCCTCCACTTT. It is translated as CASSYLTHRLNSPLHF.

V usage is TRBV28 and J usage is TRBJ2-7; tentative D call: TRBD1 (6 bases). Germline assignment: CDR1 MDHEN and CDR2 SYDVKM. This CDR3 region has 14 residues. Between the trimmed V and J ends, which lost 5 bases and 7 bases, there was a span of 18 bases. The CDR3 bases are TGTGCCAGCAGTACAGGGAGCACGGGATGGGAGCAGTACTTC. Protein: CASSTGSTGWEQYF.

The chain links TRBV10-3 to TRBJ1-2; D possibly corresponds to TRBD1 (6 bases). Germline CDR1 ENHRY, CDR2 SYGVKD. V dropped 2 bases and J dropped 4 bases, with 14 bases sitting between them. This CDR3 is built from 15 residues. The CDR3 DNA reads as TGTGCCATCAGTGAGGTAGGGGGTAGGAGCTATGGCTACACCTTC. Amino acids: CAISEVGGRSYGYTF.

The CDR3 protein is CASSQDRKRGGNNEQFF. DNA for the CDR3: TGTGCCAGCAGCCAAGACCGTAAGCGGGGGGGAAACAATGAGCAGTTCTTC. The genes are TRBV3-1 (or the pseudogene TRBV3-2) and TRBJ2-1; the match to TRBD2 covers 10 bases. Trimming at V came to 0 bases and at J to 5 bases, leaving 7 bases not matched to a gene. Germline V gene lookup returns CDR1 LGHDT and CDR2 YNNKEL (reference sequence). CDR3 length: 17 residues.

The chain is built from TRBV6-6 and TRBJ1-5, with D tentatively TRBD1 (6 bases). The CDR3 consists of 16 residues. The V end lost 8 bases, the J end lost 1 base, and 18 bases lay between the germline ends. Germline V CDR1 and CDR2: MNHNY, SVGAGI (reference sequence). The CDR3 nucleotides read TGTGCCAGCTCATCCCGGGGGCGCGGGAGCAATCAGCCCCAGCATTTT. Residues: CASSSRGRGSNQPQHF.

The chain couples TRBV11-2 to TRBJ2-3, with D hard to call. Germline V gene lookup returns CDR1 SGHAT and CDR2 FQNNGV. Between the trimmed V and J ends, which lost 5 bases and 4 bases, there was a span of 13 bases. The CDR3 length is 14 residues. CDR3 nucleotides: TGTGCCAGCAGCCCCTTTAGAGATTCAGATACGCAGTATTTT. It codes for CASSPFRDSDTQYF.

This chain connects TRBV10-3 to TRBJ2-1; 7 bases are a match to TRBD2. The CDR3 is 15 amino acids. Germline trimming cut 5 bases from V and 4 bases from J; bases unmatched to any gene: 8. Germline CDR1 reads ENHRY; CDR2 reads SYGVKD. The CDR3 loop is CAISWVKRGYNEQFF. The CDR3 DNA reads TGTGCCATCAGTTGGGTAAAGCGGGGATACAATGAGCAGTTCTTC.

The chain employs TRBV21-1 and TRBJ2-7; TRBD2, the D gene given by the table, was not confirmed from the DNA. TRBV21-1 is an annotated pseudogene. The CDR3 extends over 20 amino acids. The CDR3 loop reads CATTGLAGELSLLMTYEQYV. CDR3 DNA: TGTGCCACCACGGGGCTAGCGGGAGAGTTGAGTCTCCTAATGACCTACGAGCAGTACGTC.

The genes are TRBV24-1 and TRBJ2-1, with 11 bases that match TRBD2. Germline CDR1 KGHDR, CDR2 SFDVKD. The CDR3 totals 12 residues. V shed 5 bases, J shed 14 bases, and the junction held 4 bases outside the gene matches. CDR3 region: CATSASGRKEFF. DNA of the CDR3: TGTGCCACCAGTGCTAGCGGGAGGAAAGAGTTCTTC.